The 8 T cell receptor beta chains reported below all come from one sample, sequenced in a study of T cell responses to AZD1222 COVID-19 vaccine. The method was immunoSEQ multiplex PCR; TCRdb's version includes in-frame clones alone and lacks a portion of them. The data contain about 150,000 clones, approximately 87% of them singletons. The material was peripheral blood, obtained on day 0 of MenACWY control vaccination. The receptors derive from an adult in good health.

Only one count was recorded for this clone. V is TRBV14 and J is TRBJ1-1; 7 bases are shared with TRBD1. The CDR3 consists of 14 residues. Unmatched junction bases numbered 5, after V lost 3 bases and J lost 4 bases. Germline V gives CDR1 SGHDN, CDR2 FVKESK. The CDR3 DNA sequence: TGTGCCAGCAGCCAGAGGAGGGACAGCACTGAAGCTTTCTTT. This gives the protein CASSQRRDSTEAFF.

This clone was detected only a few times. This CDR3 reads CASTPWLLAGSDSYEQYF. For the CDR3, the DNA is TGTGCCAGCACCCCCTGGTTGCTAGCGGGTTCCGACTCCTACGAGCAGTACTTC. The rearrangement links TRBV7-2 to TRBJ2-7; 8 bases align to TRBD2. This CDR3 is built from 18 residues. Germline loops: CDR1 SGHTA, CDR2 FQGNSA. The J segment lost 0 bases and the V segment lost 7 bases, leaving 17 bases of the junction unmatched.

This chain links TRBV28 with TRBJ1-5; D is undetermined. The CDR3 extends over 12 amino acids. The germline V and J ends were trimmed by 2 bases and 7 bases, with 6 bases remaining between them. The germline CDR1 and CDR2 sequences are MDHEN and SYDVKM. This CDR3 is CASSLPGQPQHF. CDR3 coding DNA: TGTGCCAGCAGTTTACCCGGCCAGCCCCAGCATTTT.

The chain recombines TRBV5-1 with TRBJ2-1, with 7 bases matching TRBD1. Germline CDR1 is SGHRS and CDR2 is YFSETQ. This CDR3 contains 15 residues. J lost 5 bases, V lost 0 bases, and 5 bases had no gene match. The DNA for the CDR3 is TGCGCCAGCAGCTTGGCCTTAGGGGGCAACAATGAGCAGTTCTTC. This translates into CASSLALGGNNEQFF.

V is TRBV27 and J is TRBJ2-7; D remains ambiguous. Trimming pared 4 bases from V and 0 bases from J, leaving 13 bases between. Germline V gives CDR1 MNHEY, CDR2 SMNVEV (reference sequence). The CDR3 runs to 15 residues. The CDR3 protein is CASSSPGRASYEQYF. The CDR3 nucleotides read TGTGCCAGCAGTTCTCCGGGCCGGGCCTCCTACGAGCAGTACTTC.

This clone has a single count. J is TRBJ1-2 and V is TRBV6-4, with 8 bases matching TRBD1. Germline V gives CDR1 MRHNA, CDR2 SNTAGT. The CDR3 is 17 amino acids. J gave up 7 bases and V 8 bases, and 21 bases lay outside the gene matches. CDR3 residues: CASPEGGGQGGLSGYTF. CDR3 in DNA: TGTGCCAGCCCCGAAGGTGGAGGACAGGGCGGACTTTCTGGCTACACCTTC.

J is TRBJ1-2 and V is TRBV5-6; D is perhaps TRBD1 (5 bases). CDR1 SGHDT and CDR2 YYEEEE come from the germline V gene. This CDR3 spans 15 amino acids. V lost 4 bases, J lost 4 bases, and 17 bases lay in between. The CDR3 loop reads CASSPLEGIGYGYTF. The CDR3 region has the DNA TGTGCCAGCAGCCCACTTGAGGGGATAGGCTATGGCTACACCTTC. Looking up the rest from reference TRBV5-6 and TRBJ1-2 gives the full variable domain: DAGVTQSPTHLIKTRGQQVTLRCSPKSGHDTVSWYQQALGQGPQFIFQYYEEEERQRGNFPDRFSGHQFPNYSSELNVNALLLGDSALYLCASSPLEGIGYGYTFGSGTRLTVV.

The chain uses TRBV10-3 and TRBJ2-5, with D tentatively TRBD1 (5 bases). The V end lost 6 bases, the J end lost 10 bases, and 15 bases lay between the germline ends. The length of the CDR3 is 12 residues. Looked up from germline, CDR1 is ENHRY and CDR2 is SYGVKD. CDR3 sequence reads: CAISRTKEDQYF. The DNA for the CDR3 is TGTGCCATCAGCCGGACAAAAGAGGACCAGTACTTC.